The 25 T cell receptor beta chains below come from one sample, sequenced in a study of blood T cell repertoires in COVID-19. This table comes from immunoSEQ multiplex PCR, and its TCRdb copy is limited to in-frame clones, with some not included. The sample records 55,000 to 75,000 clones, 60% to 75% being singletons. The sample was peripheral blood. The source is a woman between 70 and 85 years old with acute or convalescent COVID-19.

CDR3 nucleotides: TGTGCCAGCAGTCCAGGACTAGCAAACAATGAGCAGTTCTTC. This gives the protein CASSPGLANNEQFF. The V call is TRBV27, the J call TRBJ2-1; TRBD2 agrees at 8 bases. Unmatched junction bases numbered 5, after V lost 5 bases and J lost 5 bases. The germline V gene has CDR1 MNHEY and CDR2 SMNVEV (reference sequence). CDR3 size: 14 residues.

This chain uses TRBV7-2 with TRBJ1-1; D is ambiguous. Trimming left V 2 bases short and J 0 bases short, with 4 bases between. The CDR3 totals 13 residues. CDR1 SGHTA and CDR2 FQGNSA come from the germline V gene. CDR3 loop: CASSLSVNTEAFF. The CDR3 coding sequence is TGTGCCAGCAGCTTATCCGTGAACACTGAAGCTTTCTTT. The full variable domain, in which reference TRBV7-2 and TRBJ1-1 provide the parts outside the CDR3, is GAGVSQSPSNKVTEKGKDVELRCDPISGHTALYWYRQSLGQGLEFLIYFQGNSAPDKSGLPSDRFSAERTGGSVSTLTIQRTQQEDSAVYLCASSLSVNTEAFFGQGTRLTVV.

J is TRBJ1-6 and V is TRBV9, with D uncertain. Trimming removed 0 bases from V and 2 bases from J, with 6 bases in between. The CDR3 has 15 residues. Germline assignment: CDR1 SGDLS and CDR2 YYNGEE. CDR3 DNA: TGTGCCAGCAGCGTAGAAGCGGCCTATAATTCACCCCTCCACTTT. Translating it yields CASSVEAAYNSPLHF.

In its sample, this clone was seen a few times. This chain uses TRBV2 with TRBJ2-7; 12 bases agree with TRBD2. V lost 6 bases and J lost 4; bases outside the gene matches: 7. Germline loops: CDR1 SNHLY, CDR2 FYNNEI. The CDR3 has 15 residues. CDR3 sequence (DNA): TGTGCCAGCAGAGGCGGACTAGCGGGAACTTACGAGCAGTACTTC. As protein: CASRGGLAGTYEQYF.

This rearrangement joins TRBV28 to TRBJ1-1; TRBD1 matches 7 bases. Trimming at V came to 7 bases and at J to 3 bases, leaving 5 bases not matched to a gene. The germline CDR1 and CDR2 sequences are MDHEN and SYDVKM. The CDR3 length is 13 residues. The CDR3 here is CASKLGTDTEAFF. The CDR3 nucleotides are TGTGCCAGCAAACTCGGGACAGACACTGAAGCTTTCTTT.

J is TRBJ1-6 and V is TRBV21-1; the table's D call, TRBD1, was not checked against the DNA. TRBV21-1 is listed as a pseudogene. CDR3 length: 14 residues. Here the CDR3 reads CASSYGHDNSPPHF. CDR3 DNA: TGTGCCAGCAGCTATGGACACGATAATTCACCCCCCCACTTT.

V usage is TRBV4-1 and J usage is TRBJ2-2; the D gene is possibly TRBD2 (5 bases). The CDR3 extends over 17 amino acids. V was cut by 0 bases and J by 0 bases, with 11 bases left in between. The germline V gene encodes CDR1 MGHRA and CDR2 YSYEKL. CDR3 loop: CASSQDWQAANTGELFF. CDR3 nucleotide sequence: TGCGCCAGCAGCCAAGATTGGCAAGCGGCGAACACCGGGGAGCTGTTTTTT.

A few counts support this clone. The chain recombines TRBV5-1 with TRBJ2-3; D gene uncertain. Germline-derived CDR1 and CDR2 are SGHRS and YFSETQ. The CDR3 loop spans 15 amino acids. V gave up 0 bases and J gave up 2 bases, with 10 bases separating them. The CDR3 DNA follows: TGCGCCAGCAGCTTGGCCGCAGGAAACACAGATACGCAGTATTTT. Residues: CASSLAAGNTDTQYF.

The rearrangement uses TRBV11-3 and TRBJ2-1; a weak D match, TRBD2 (5 bases). The CDR3 loop spans 14 amino acids. Germline CDR1 reads SGHNT; CDR2 reads YENEEA. V gave up 9 bases and J gave up 4 bases, with 16 bases separating them. DNA for the CDR3: TGTGCCAGAAACCGGAGGCCTTTTTACAATGAGCAGTTCTTC. It encodes CARNRRPFYNEQFF.

The CDR3 coding sequence is TGCGCCAGCAGCTTGGACAGGAATCAGCCCCAGCATTTT. It translates to CASSLDRNQPQHF. The V gene is TRBV5-1, the J gene TRBJ1-5; possible D gene TRBD1, 5 bases. Germline CDR1 is SGHRS and CDR2 is YFSETQ. The V end lost 0 bases, the J end lost 4 bases, and 5 bases lay between the germline ends. The CDR3 covers 13 residues.

The chain joins TRBV19 to TRBJ1-4, with 7 bases fitting TRBD1. This CDR3 region has 17 residues. V shed 7 bases and J 8 bases; nucleotides not matched to a gene: 19. Germline CDR1 is LNHDA and CDR2 is SQIVND (reference sequence). CDR3 DNA: TGTGCCAGTAACTCATCTCCGGGACAGAGCTTCTCCGAAAAACTGTTTTTT. This gives the protein CASNSSPGQSFSEKLFF. The whole variable domain, filled in from reference TRBV19 and TRBJ1-4, reads DGGITQSPKYLFRKEGQNVTLSCEQNLNHDAMYWYRQDPGQGLRLIYYSQIVNDFQKGDIAEGYSVSREKKESFPLTVTSAQKNPTAFYLCASNSSPGQSFSEKLFFGSGTQLSVL.

The V and J genes are TRBV9 and TRBJ1-2; 9 bases align to TRBD1. Germline V gives CDR1 SGDLS, CDR2 YYNGEE. The V and J ends lost 3 bases and 2 bases, in that order; junction bases with no gene match: 8. The CDR3 has 16 amino acids. The CDR3 spells CASSARNRGRNYGYTF. The CDR3 DNA reads TGTGCCAGCAGCGCCAGAAACAGGGGGCGAAACTATGGCTACACCTTC.

This sequence joins TRBV4-1 and TRBJ1-1; 8 bases are shared with TRBD1. The ends lost 3 bases at V and 1 base at J; junction bases unmatched: 13. This CDR3 spans 18 amino acids. Germline CDR1 is MGHRA and CDR2 is YSYEKL. The CDR3 protein is CASSQDKTRTGRNTEAFF. The DNA of the CDR3 is TGCGCCAGCAGCCAGGACAAAACACGGACAGGGAGGAACACTGAAGCTTTCTTT.

The sample holds a few counts of this clone. The gene calls are TRBV7-7 and TRBJ2-5; no clear D gene. The CDR3 extends over 15 amino acids. Germline CDR1 reads SSHAT; CDR2 reads FNYEAQ (reference sequence). V was cut by 1 base and J by 0 bases, with 9 bases left in between. DNA for the CDR3: TGTGCCAGCAGCTTAGTTGGGCAGCACCAAGAGACCCAGTACTTC. Translated: CASSLVGQHQETQYF.

The chain carries TRBV14 and TRBJ1-5; the D is unclear. This CDR3 has 13 amino acids. Germline V gene sequence: CDR1 SGHDN, CDR2 FVKESK. V dropped 5 bases and J dropped 4 bases, with 9 bases sitting between them. The CDR3 is CASSERGNQPQHF. CDR3 sequence (DNA): TGTGCCAGCAGCGAGCGTGGTAATCAGCCCCAGCATTTT.

The chain links TRBV7-9 to TRBJ1-1; D might be TRBD1 (6 bases). Germline V lookup: CDR1 SEHNR, CDR2 FQNEAQ (reference sequence). V was clipped by 4 bases and J by 3 bases, with 15 bases between them. The CDR3 length is 15 residues. The CDR3 nucleotides are TGTGCCAGCAGCTCGGCTCGACAGGTCCACACTGAAGCTTTCTTT. Translating it yields CASSSARQVHTEAFF.

The gene calls are TRBV19 and TRBJ2-5, with 9 positions matching TRBD2. The CDR3 is 16 amino acids. After removal of 4 bases from V and 3 bases from J, the junction contained 9 bases not matched to a gene. CDR1 LNHDA and CDR2 SQIVND come from the germline V gene (reference sequence). As DNA, the CDR3 is TGTGCCAGTAGTAGTCGGGCGGGGGGGCTAAAAGAGACCCAGTACTTC. It specifies CASSSRAGGLKETQYF. The whole variable domain, remainder taken from reference TRBV19 and TRBJ2-5, is DGGITQSPKYLFRKEGQNVTLSCEQNLNHDAMYWYRQDPGQGLRLIYYSQIVNDFQKGDIAEGYSVSREKKESFPLTVTSAQKNPTAFYLCASSSRAGGLKETQYFGPGTRLLVL.

This clone was recorded once. The gene calls are TRBV6-4 and TRBJ2-1; no reliable D call. The CDR3 runs to 16 residues. Trimming shortened V by 0 bases and J by 0 bases, and 9 bases separated the two germline ends. Per the germline V gene, CDR1 is MRHNA and CDR2 is SNTAGT. The CDR3 spells CASSDSITNSYNEQFF. In DNA, the CDR3 is TGTGCCAGCAGTGACTCTATCACAAACTCCTACAATGAGCAGTTCTTC.

The J gene is TRBJ2-7, the V gene TRBV5-1; perhaps TRBD1 as D (6 bases). Germline CDR1 and CDR2: SGHRS and YFSETQ. This CDR3 is built from 14 residues. V lost 2 bases, J lost 5 bases, and 14 bases lay in between. CDR3 amino acids: CASSLQGEIHEQYF. Here the CDR3 DNA reads TGCGCCAGCAGCTTACAGGGAGAAATTCACGAGCAGTACTTC.

This clone is labeled medium-sized. The V call is TRBV2, the J call TRBJ1-2; a possible D gene is TRBD1 (6 bases). With 7 bases removed from V and 4 bases from J, the gap between germline ends came to 13 bases. Germline CDR1 and CDR2: SNHLY and FYNNEI. The CDR3 extends over 13 amino acids. The CDR3 reads CASTEGQLYGYTF. CDR3 DNA sequence: TGTGCCAGCACCGAGGGACAACTCTATGGCTACACCTTC.

This clone has a handful of counts. The chain uses TRBV9 and TRBJ1-6, with D unclear. CDR3 length: 14 residues. V was cut by 1 base and J by 3 bases, with 5 bases left in between. Germline V gives CDR1 SGDLS, CDR2 YYNGEE. The CDR3 DNA reads TGTGCCAGCAGCGTAAATAACTATAATTCACCCCTCCACTTT. Its translation is CASSVNNYNSPLHF.

The chain joins TRBV4-3 to TRBJ2-2, with D perhaps matching TRBD1 (6 bases). Germline lookup yields CDR1 LGHNA and CDR2 YSLEER. Trimming shortened V by 0 bases and J by 5 bases, and 16 bases separated the two germline ends. CDR3 length: 17 residues. The CDR3 DNA reads as TGCGCCAGCAGCCAAGATGTGGGGGCCACTCAGACCGGGGAGCTGTTTTTT. It translates to CASSQDVGATQTGELFF.

The sample holds a few counts of this clone. The chain couples TRBV20-1 to TRBJ2-7, with 11 bases identical to TRBD2. This CDR3 has 15 amino acids. With V trimmed by 3 bases and J by 1 base, 5 bases remained unmatched. The germline V gene encodes CDR1 DFQATT and CDR2 SNEGSKA (reference sequence). CDR3: CSASGLAGGSYEQYF. DNA for the CDR3: TGCAGTGCTAGTGGGCTAGCGGGAGGATCCTACGAGCAGTACTTC.

This clone was detected once. The rearrangement uses TRBV9 and TRBJ2-1; 8 positions agree with TRBD2. V gave up 1 base and J gave up 9 bases; unmatched junction bases: 9. Germline CDR1 reads SGDLS; CDR2 reads YYNGEE. CDR3 length: 15 amino acids. Here the CDR3 reads CASSVPTALAGEQFF. The CDR3 nucleotides are TGTGCCAGCAGCGTACCCACGGCCCTAGCGGGTGAGCAGTTCTTC.

This rearrangement joins TRBV25-1 to TRBJ1-2; TRBD1 might be the D (6 bases). The CDR3 is 17 residues long. Trimming shortened V by 1 base and J by 2 bases, and 17 bases separated the two germline ends. Germline CDR1 and CDR2: MGHDK and SYGVNS. The CDR3 DNA follows: TGTGCCAGCAGTGAATTCAGTCAGGGGCGATCGAACTATGGCTACACCTTC. Translated, it gives CASSEFSQGRSNYGYTF.